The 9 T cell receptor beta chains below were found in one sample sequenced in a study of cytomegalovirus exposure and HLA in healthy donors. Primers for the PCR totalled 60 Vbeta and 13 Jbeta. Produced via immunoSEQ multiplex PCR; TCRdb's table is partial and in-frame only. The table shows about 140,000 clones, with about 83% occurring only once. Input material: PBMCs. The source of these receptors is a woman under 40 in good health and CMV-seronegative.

CDR3 region: CASSPSTLRGTEAFF. DNA of the CDR3: TGTGCCAGCAGCCCTTCGACACTTAGGGGGACTGAAGCTTTCTTT. The chain combines TRBV9 with TRBJ1-1; possibly TRBD1 for D (6 bases). The V and J ends lost 4 bases and 5 bases respectively, with 18 bases between them. From germline, CDR1 is SGDLS and CDR2 YYNGEE. The CDR3 has 15 residues. The entire variable domain, with the rest obtained from reference TRBV9 and TRBJ1-1, is as follows: DSGVTQTPKHLITATGQRVTLRCSPRSGDLSVYWYQQSLDQGLQFLIQYYNGEERAKGNILERFSAQQFPDLHSELNLSSLELGDSALYFCASSPSTLRGTEAFFGQGTRLTVV.

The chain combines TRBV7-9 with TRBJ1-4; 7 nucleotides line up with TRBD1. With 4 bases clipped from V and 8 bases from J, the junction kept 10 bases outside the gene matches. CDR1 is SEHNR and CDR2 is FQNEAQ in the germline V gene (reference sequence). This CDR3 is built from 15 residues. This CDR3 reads CASSYWTGGDEKLFF. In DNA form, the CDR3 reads TGTGCCAGCAGCTATTGGACAGGAGGAGACGAAAAACTGTTTTTT.

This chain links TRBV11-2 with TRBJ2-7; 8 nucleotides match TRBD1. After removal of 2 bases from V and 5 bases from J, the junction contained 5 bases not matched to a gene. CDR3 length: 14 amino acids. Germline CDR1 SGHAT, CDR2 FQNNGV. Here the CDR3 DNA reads TGTGCCAGCAGCTTAATACAGGGGGGCCACGAGCAGTACTTC. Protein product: CASSLIQGGHEQYF.

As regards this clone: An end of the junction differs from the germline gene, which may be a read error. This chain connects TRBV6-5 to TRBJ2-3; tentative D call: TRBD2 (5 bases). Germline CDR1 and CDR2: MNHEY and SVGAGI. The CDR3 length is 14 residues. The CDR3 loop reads CASSDSHPGDTQYF. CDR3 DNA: TGTGCCAGCAGTGACTCTCACCCGGGGGATACGCAGTATTTT.

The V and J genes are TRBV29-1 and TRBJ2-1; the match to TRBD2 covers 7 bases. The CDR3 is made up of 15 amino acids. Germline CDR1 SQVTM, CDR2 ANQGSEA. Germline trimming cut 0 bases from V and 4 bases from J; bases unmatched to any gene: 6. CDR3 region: CSVEDGGREYNEQFF. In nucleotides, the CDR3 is TGCAGCGTTGAAGATGGAGGGAGGGAATACAATGAGCAGTTCTTC.

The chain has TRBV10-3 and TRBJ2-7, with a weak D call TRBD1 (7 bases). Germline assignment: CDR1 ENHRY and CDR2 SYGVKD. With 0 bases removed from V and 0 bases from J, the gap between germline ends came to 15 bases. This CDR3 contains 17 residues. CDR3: CAISESVGQGGSYEQYF. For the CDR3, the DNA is TGTGCCATCAGTGAGTCGGTGGGTCAGGGGGGCTCCTACGAGCAGTACTTC.

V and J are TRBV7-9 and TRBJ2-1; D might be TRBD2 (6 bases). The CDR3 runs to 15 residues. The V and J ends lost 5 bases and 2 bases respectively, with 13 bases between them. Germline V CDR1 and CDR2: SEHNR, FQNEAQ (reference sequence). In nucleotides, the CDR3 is TGTGCCAGCAGCGCCGCGGGGTCCGCCTACAATGAGCAGTTCTTC. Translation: CASSAAGSAYNEQFF.

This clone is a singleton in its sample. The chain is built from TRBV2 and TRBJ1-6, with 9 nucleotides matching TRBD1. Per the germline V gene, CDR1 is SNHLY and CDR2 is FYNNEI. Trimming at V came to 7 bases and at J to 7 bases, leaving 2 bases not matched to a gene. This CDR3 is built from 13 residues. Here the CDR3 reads CASIGQGNSPLHF. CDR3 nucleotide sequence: TGTGCCAGCATTGGACAGGGGAATTCACCCCTCCACTTT.

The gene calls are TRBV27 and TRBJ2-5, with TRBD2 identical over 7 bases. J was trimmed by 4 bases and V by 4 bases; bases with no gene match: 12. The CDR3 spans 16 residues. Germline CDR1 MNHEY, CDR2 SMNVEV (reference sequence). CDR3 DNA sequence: TGTGCCAGCAGTTCCCGCCGACTAGCCGGGCGAGAGACCCAGTACTTC. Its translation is CASSSRRLAGRETQYF.